Listed here are 29 T cell receptor beta chains from one sample, sequenced in a study of shared clonotypes between healthy human individuals (dated by TCRdb to about 2020). Libraries were constructed by the immunoSEQ multiplex PCR assay. TCRdb holds this immuneACCESS table with in-frame rearrangements only. Some clones are missing; in checked studies, unresolved V genes explain under half, and the rest has no known cause. The sample contains 2 million to 3 million clones, roughly 93% of them found a single time. The ten largest make up roughly 0.36% of the sample. Source material: naive CD4+ T cells from PBMCs. The cell subset or site label on this specimen signifies: CD45RA+ positively selected. The source of these receptors is a man in his late teens or twenties in good health. Some clones in this sample may be carry-over from other donors' samples.

The chain carries TRBV4-1 and TRBJ2-5, with unresolved D. Germline CDR1 is MGHRA and CDR2 is YSYEKL. V lost 4 bases, J lost 1 base, and 10 bases lay in between. The CDR3 totals 14 residues. The CDR3 nucleotides are TGCGCCAGCAGCCCCTACAAAACCCAAGAGACCCAGTACTTC. Its translation: CASSPYKTQETQYF.

Comment on this clone: Other DNA sequences in this specimen translate into the identical CDR3. The rearrangement links TRBV9 to TRBJ2-3, with a tentative D call TRBD1 (5 bases). The CDR3 spans 13 residues. Germline CDR1 SGDLS, CDR2 YYNGEE. Trimming shortened V by 2 bases and J by 1 base, and 5 bases separated the two germline ends. CDR3 sequence reads: CASSVRGTDTQYF. In DNA, the CDR3 is TGTGCCAGCAGCGTCAGGGGCACAGATACGCAGTATTTT. Looking up the rest from reference TRBV9 and TRBJ2-3 gives the full variable domain: DSGVTQTPKHLITATGQRVTLRCSPRSGDLSVYWYQQSLDQGLQFLIQYYNGEERAKGNILERFSAQQFPDLHSELNLSSLELGDSALYFCASSVRGTDTQYFGPGTRLTVL.

The chain has TRBV15 and TRBJ2-3; D uncertain. Germline lookup yields CDR1 LNHNV and CDR2 YYDKDF (reference sequence). The CDR3 runs 18 residues. Trimming stripped 0 bases from V and 0 bases from J, with 16 bases between. The CDR3 DNA reads as TGTGCCACCAGCAGAGATCCCACAACGCAATCTAGCACAGATACGCAGTATTTT. It yields the protein CATSRDPTTQSSTDTQYF.

Here the CDR3 DNA reads TGCAGCGCCTTCGGGACAGCGGATTTAAATGAGCAGTTCTTC. It encodes CSAFGTADLNEQFF. The rearrangement links TRBV29-1 to TRBJ2-1; TRBD1 matches at 7 bases. V lost 7 bases and J lost 7; bases outside the gene matches: 13. Germline lookup yields CDR1 SQVTM and CDR2 ANQGSEA. CDR3 size: 14 residues.

A single count supports this clone. The chain recombines TRBV5-4 with TRBJ2-7, with 7 nucleotides matching TRBD1. CDR1 SGHNT and CDR2 YYREEE come from the germline V gene (reference sequence). The junction had 6 bases not matched to a gene; V was cut back by 0 bases and J by 3 bases. The CDR3 is 15 residues long. The CDR3 DNA reads TGTGCCAGCAGCTTGGACAGGGGTTATTTCTACGAGCAGTACTTC. Translated: CASSLDRGYFYEQYF.

The chain combines TRBV18 with TRBJ2-7; either TRBD1 or TRBD2 may supply D (5 bases each). CDR3 length: 16 amino acids. Per the germline V gene, CDR1 is KGHSH and CDR2 is LQKENI. The ends were cut back, 3 bases at V and 2 bases at J, with 17 bases in the middle. CDR3 loop: CASSPRGAASTYEQYF. CDR3 coding DNA: TGTGCCAGCTCACCCCGAGGGGCAGCAAGTACCTACGAGCAGTACTTC.

The chain employs TRBV27 and TRBJ2-3; TRBD2 aligns across 8 bases. The length of the CDR3 is 16 residues. Germline V gives CDR1 MNHEY, CDR2 SMNVEV (reference sequence). With V trimmed by 6 bases and J by 9 bases, 17 bases remained unmatched. CDR3 region: CASSRPGGGSGGTQYF. CDR3 DNA: TGTGCCAGCAGCCGACCGGGCGGGGGGTCGGGAGGGACGCAGTATTTT.

The chain carries TRBV10-3 and TRBJ2-3; the D is unclear. V lost 2 bases, J lost 3 bases, and 12 bases lay in between. The CDR3 is 15 residues long. Germline-derived CDR1 and CDR2 are ENHRY and SYGVKD. The DNA for the CDR3 is TGTGCCATCAGTGAGGGGGTAGTGGTTACAGATACGCAGTATTTT. Its translation is CAISEGVVVTDTQYF.

The chain has TRBV6-1 and TRBJ2-7; 11 positions agree with TRBD2. Per germline, CDR1 MNHNS and CDR2 SASEGT. This CDR3 is built from 13 residues. Unmatched junction bases numbered 7, after V lost 8 bases and J lost 7 bases. CDR3 DNA: TGTGCCAGCCACATAGCGGGAGGGCGGGAGCAGTACTTC. Translated: CASHIAGGREQYF.

The chain has TRBV5-1 and TRBJ1-2; D is undetermined. V was pared by 2 bases and J by 7 bases, with 12 bases between. The CDR3 sequence is 13 residues long. Germline CDR1 is SGHRS and CDR2 is YFSETQ. CDR3 nucleotides: TGCGCCAGCAGCTTAGGATCCGAGGGTGGCTACACCTTC. Translation gives CASSLGSEGGYTF.

This clone was counted between two and nine times. This rearrangement joins TRBV7-3 to TRBJ1-1; D might be TRBD1 (6 bases). The CDR3 has 13 residues. The germline V gene has CDR1 SGHTA and CDR2 FQGTGA. With 5 bases removed from V and 7 bases from J, the gap between germline ends came to 14 bases. The CDR3 is CASSINRDNEAFF. In DNA, the CDR3 is TGTGCCAGCAGCATCAACAGGGACAATGAAGCTTTCTTT. The complete variable domain, with remaining parts taken from reference TRBV7-3 and TRBJ1-1, reads GAGVSQTPSNKVTEKGKYVELRCDPISGHTALYWYRQSLGQGPEFLIYFQGTGAADDSGLPNDRFFAVRPEGSVSTLKIQRTERGDSAVYLCASSINRDNEAFFGQGTRLTVV.

This chain uses TRBV5-1 with TRBJ2-3; the match to TRBD2 covers 9 bases. The ends lost 1 base at V and 5 bases at J; junction bases unmatched: 5. Germline lookup yields CDR1 SGHRS and CDR2 YFSETQ. The CDR3 spans 15 residues. The CDR3 reads CASSLLIAGEDTQYF. The CDR3 nucleotides read TGCGCCAGCAGCTTGCTCATAGCGGGAGAAGATACGCAGTATTTT.

This chain connects TRBV11-2 to TRBJ2-1; 13 bases align to TRBD2. The CDR3 extends over 15 amino acids. CDR1 is SGHAT, CDR2 FQNNGV, per germline. After removal of 5 bases from V and 7 bases from J, the junction contained 5 bases not matched to a gene. DNA for the CDR3: TGTGCCAGCAGCATACTAGCGGGAGGGCCAAATGAGCAGTTCTTC. Its translation: CASSILAGGPNEQFF. Looking up the rest from reference TRBV11-2 and TRBJ2-1 gives the full variable domain: EAGVAQSPRYKIIEKRQSVAFWCNPISGHATLYWYQQILGQGPKLLIQFQNNGVVDDSQLPKDRFSAERLKGVDSTLKIQPAKLEDSAVYLCASSILAGGPNEQFFGPGTRLTVL.

V usage is TRBV6-5 and J usage is TRBJ2-1; D gene ambiguous. The CDR3 totals 15 residues. V dropped 6 bases and J dropped 1 base, with 13 bases sitting between them. Germline values: CDR1 MNHEY, CDR2 SVGAGI. CDR3 nucleotides: TGTGCCAGCAGCTCCCCTATTTTTTCCTACAATGAGCAGTTCTTC. Protein sequence: CASSSPIFSYNEQFF.

The chain joins TRBV11-1 to TRBJ2-7, with TRBD1 matching 9 bases. This CDR3 contains 16 residues. Germline V gene sequence: CDR1 SGHAT, CDR2 FQDESV (reference sequence). The junction had 10 bases not matched to a gene; V was cut back by 5 bases and J by 2 bases. For the CDR3, the DNA is TGTGCCAGCAGCCGTACCGGGACAGGGCCGACCTACGAGCAGTACTTC. Its translation is CASSRTGTGPTYEQYF.

CDR3 residues: CASSLDPGVDTQYF. In nucleotides, the CDR3 is TGTGCCAGCAGCTTGGATCCAGGGGTAGATACGCAGTATTTT. The chain combines TRBV7-2 with TRBJ2-3; tentatively, D is TRBD1 (6 bases). The V end was cut by 3 bases, the J end by 5 bases, with 12 bases between. The CDR3 is made up of 14 amino acids. CDR1 is SGHTA and CDR2 is FQGNSA in the germline V gene. The variable domain in full, with the rest retrieved from reference TRBV7-2 and TRBJ2-3, is GAGVSQSPSNKVTEKGKDVELRCDPISGHTALYWYRQSLGQGLEFLIYFQGNSAPDKSGLPSDRFSAERTGGSVSTLTIQRTQQEDSAVYLCASSLDPGVDTQYFGPGTRLTVL.

The V and J genes are TRBV7-2 and TRBJ2-1, with no clear D. The CDR3 is made up of 11 amino acids. The germline gives CDR1 SGHTA, CDR2 FQGNSA. V was cut by 9 bases and J by 4 bases, with 7 bases left in between. This CDR3 reads CASGPYNEQFF. Here the CDR3 DNA reads TGTGCCAGTGGACCGTACAATGAGCAGTTCTTC.

V and J are TRBV9 and TRBJ1-4; D is unresolved. CDR3 length equals 14 residues. Germline CDR1 and CDR2: SGDLS and YYNGEE. V dropped 2 bases and J dropped 7 bases, with 12 bases sitting between them. CDR3 DNA sequence: TGTGCCAGCAGCGTGGAGGGAGCGGGTGAAAAACTGTTTTTT. Protein product: CASSVEGAGEKLFF. The full variable domain, in which reference TRBV9 and TRBJ1-4 provide the parts outside the CDR3, is DSGVTQTPKHLITATGQRVTLRCSPRSGDLSVYWYQQSLDQGLQFLIQYYNGEERAKGNILERFSAQQFPDLHSELNLSSLELGDSALYFCASSVEGAGEKLFFGSGTQLSVL.

The chain recombines TRBV7-9 with TRBJ1-2, with 9 bases that match TRBD1. Germline V gene lookup returns CDR1 SEHNR and CDR2 FQNEAQ (reference sequence). V gave up 1 base and J gave up 4 bases; unmatched junction bases: 4. There are 15 residues in the CDR3. The CDR3 DNA sequence: TGTGCCAGCAGCTTAGGGGACAGGGCGCTCTATGGCTACACCTTC. Translated, it gives CASSLGDRALYGYTF.

This clone was seen a handful of times. This chain links TRBV7-9 with TRBJ1-4; 8 bases are a match to TRBD1. V gave up 4 bases and J gave up 5 bases; unmatched junction bases: 3. CDR1 is SEHNR and CDR2 is FQNEAQ in the germline V gene (reference sequence). The CDR3 consists of 14 residues. Here the CDR3 DNA reads TGTGCCAGCAGCTACCGGGACAGGAATGAAAAACTGTTTTTT. Translation gives CASSYRDRNEKLFF.

This clone was seen a single time. The CDR3 loop reads CASSPRYTPANYGYTF. The CDR3, as DNA: TGTGCCAGCAGCCCGCGTTACACACCGGCCAACTATGGCTACACCTTC. The J gene is TRBJ1-2, the V gene TRBV7-8; D gene ambiguous. The CDR3 covers 16 residues. Trimming pared 5 bases from V and 2 bases from J, leaving 18 bases between. In germline, CDR1 is SGHVS, CDR2 FQNEAQ.

The chain joins TRBV11-2 to TRBJ1-1; 7 bases match TRBD1. The germline gives CDR1 SGHAT, CDR2 FQNNGV. J was trimmed by 3 bases and V by 5 bases; bases with no gene match: 6. This CDR3 region has 14 residues. The CDR3 reads CASSDRAMDTEAFF. CDR3 coding DNA: TGTGCCAGCAGCGACAGGGCAATGGACACTGAAGCTTTCTTT.

The V call is TRBV15, the J call TRBJ2-5; no clear D. Germline CDR1 LNHNV, CDR2 YYDKDF (reference sequence). This CDR3 spans 13 amino acids. The V end lost 7 bases, the J end lost 7 bases, and 16 bases lay between the germline ends. The CDR3 protein is CATNEVAGGTQYF. The CDR3 nucleotides read TGTGCCACCAACGAAGTAGCCGGCGGGACCCAGTACTTC.

The chain links TRBV2 to TRBJ2-7, with D unclear. The CDR3 spans 13 residues. V was pared by 3 bases and J by 0 bases, with 6 bases between. Germline CDR1 is SNHLY and CDR2 is FYNNEI. Here the CDR3 reads CASSDTGSYEQYF. The CDR3 DNA follows: TGTGCCAGCAGTGATACTGGCTCCTACGAGCAGTACTTC.

The J gene is TRBJ2-7, the V gene TRBV5-4; the D gene is possibly TRBD1 (5 bases). Germline V gene sequence: CDR1 SGHNT, CDR2 YYREEE (reference sequence). V gave up 4 bases and J gave up 2 bases, with 7 bases separating them. This CDR3 is built from 12 residues. CDR3 loop: CASSTDTYEQYF. In nucleotides, the CDR3 is TGTGCCAGCAGCACGGACACCTACGAGCAGTACTTC.

This clone is a singleton in its sample. This sequence joins TRBV5-1 and TRBJ2-1; 10 nucleotides agree with TRBD1. V was pared by 4 bases and J by 4 bases, with 5 bases of the junction left unmatched. The germline gives CDR1 SGHRS, CDR2 YFSETQ. This CDR3 is built from 15 residues. The CDR3 is CASSGPGQGYNEQFF. CDR3 coding DNA: TGCGCCAGCAGCGGACCGGGACAGGGGTACAATGAGCAGTTCTTC.

This clone occurred once. The chain couples TRBV6-5 to TRBJ2-7; TRBD2 agrees at 7 bases. Trimming cost V 0 bases and J 0 bases; bases outside gene matches: 5. The CDR3 contains 16 residues. Germline V CDR1 and CDR2: MNHEY, SVGAGI. CDR3 DNA: TGTGCCAGCAGTTACTCTCTAGCGGCAATCTCCTACGAGCAGTACTTC. Translation gives CASSYSLAAISYEQYF.

The chain carries TRBV29-1 and TRBJ2-1; 12 bases align to TRBD2. Germline lookup yields CDR1 SQVTM and CDR2 ANQGSEA. There are 19 residues in the CDR3. The trim removed 2 bases at V and 6 bases at J, leaving 17 bases unmatched. The CDR3 sequence is CSVERSFRSSGRAANEQFF. CDR3 nucleotide sequence: TGCAGCGTTGAACGTTCTTTTCGGTCTAGCGGGAGGGCCGCCAATGAGCAGTTCTTC.

This rearrangement joins TRBV5-1 to TRBJ2-1; 8 bases align to TRBD2. V trimming: 4 bases; J trimming: 6 bases; junction bases outside the gene matches: 9. The CDR3 runs to 15 residues. Germline assignment: CDR1 SGHRS and CDR2 YFSETQ. Here the CDR3 DNA reads TGCGCCAGCAGCCGGGGTCTAGCGGGTTCCAATGAGCAGTTCTTC. Translation: CASSRGLAGSNEQFF.